This is a list of T cell receptor beta chains from one sample in a study of control samples from healthy donors and cancer patients. Generated by immunoSEQ multiplex PCR, the TCRdb table keeps only in-frame clones and is missing some. Here the sample table reports about 190,000 clones. The sample was blood. These receptors were obtained from a woman under 40 in good health. Both conserved end residues are part of each CDR3. D genes are given only for firm matches.

DNA | CDR3 | V | D | J
TGTGCCAGCAGCCCGAGTACGAACACTGAAGCTTTCTTT | CASSPSTNTEAFF | TRBV7-2 | - | TRBJ1-1
TGTGCCAGCAGCAAGACTAGCGGGAGAAGCTCCTACAATGAGCAGTTCTTC | CASSKTSGRSSYNEQFF | TRBV3-1/TRBV3-2 | TRBD2 | TRBJ2-1
TGTGCCAGTACCCTCGGTGGAGTAAGGAGTACTGAAGCTTTCTTT | CASTLGGVRSTEAFF | TRBV19 | - | TRBJ1-1
TGTGCCAGCCTCTGGGGAGGGGATGGCTACACCTTC | CASLWGGDGYTF | TRBV6-6 | - | TRBJ1-2
TGCGCCAGCAGTGACGGCAATCAGCCCCAGCATTTT | CASSDGNQPQHF | TRBV10-1 | - | TRBJ1-5
TGTGCCAGCAGTCCGTCTAGCCTATTCGGGTTCTTC | CASSPSSLFGFF | TRBV12-3/TRBV12-4 | - | TRBJ2-1
TGTGCCAGCTCGCAATATAGGACGACTTCGAACACCGGGGAGCTGTTTTTT | CASSQYRTTSNTGELFF | TRBV18 | - | TRBJ2-2
TGTGCCAGCAGTGCGACAGGGAGCTCCTACGAGCAGTACTTC | CASSATGSSYEQYF | TRBV25-1 | TRBD1 | TRBJ2-7
TGTGCCAGCAGCCAAGGAGACTCATTAACCTATGGCTACACCTTC | CASSQGDSLTYGYTF | TRBV14 | - | TRBJ1-2
TGTGCCAGCAGCTTACAGTGGCGGGGTAAGCAGTTCTTC | CASSLQWRGKQFF | TRBV13 | - | TRBJ2-1
TGTGCCAGCAGTTTCGGGACTCTCAATTCACCCCTCCACTTT | CASSFGTLNSPLHF | TRBV6-2/TRBV6-3 | - | TRBJ1-6
TGTGCCCAAAGGGCAGGGTCGCTCTACAATGAGCAGTTCTTC | CAQRAGSLYNEQFF | TRBV5-3 | - | TRBJ2-1
TGTGCCAGCAGCTTACAGGGGACTAATGAAAAACTGTTTTTT | CASSLQGTNEKLFF | TRBV7-2 | - | TRBJ1-4
TGTGCCGGACGTCGGGCGAGGGAAAAACTGTTTTTT | CAGRRAREKLFF | TRBV2 | - | TRBJ1-4
TGCGCCAGCAGCCTACGGCCCCGCCGGGAGGACACTGAAGCTTTCTTT | CASSLRPRREDTEAFF | TRBV4-1 | - | TRBJ1-1
TGTGCCAGCAGCCCAGACAGGGCTGGAAACACCATATATTTT | CASSPDRAGNTIYF | TRBV7-2 | TRBD1 | TRBJ1-3
TGTGCCAGCAGCTTAGCAGGATCTGGAAACACCATATATTTT | CASSLAGSGNTIYF | TRBV13 | - | TRBJ1-3
TGTGCCACCAGTGATCCCGTAGCGGGGGGCATCTACGAGCAGTACTTC | CATSDPVAGGIYEQYF | TRBV24-1 | TRBD2 | TRBJ2-7
TGTGCCACCAGCAGAGTTGGGCCCAACGAGCAGTACTTC | CATSRVGPNEQYF | TRBV15 | - | TRBJ2-7
TGTGCCAGTAGTATTAGCGGATCCTCCTATGGCTACACCTTC | CASSISGSSYGYTF | TRBV19 | - | TRBJ1-2
TGTGCCAGCAGCGGATACAGGGGGCCCGGGACTGAAGCTTTCTTT | CASSGYRGPGTEAFF | TRBV7-2 | TRBD1 | TRBJ1-1
TGCGCCAGCAGCTTAAGACTAGCAGGGGATACGCAGTATTTT | CASSLRLAGDTQYF | TRBV5-1 | TRBD2 | TRBJ2-3
TGTGCCAGCAACCAGGTGCAGTTTGGTTCCTACGAGCAGTACTTC | CASNQVQFGSYEQYF | TRBV2 | - | TRBJ2-7
TGTGCAAGTCGCTTGGAAACTCCGGGACACCTGAACTATGGCTACACCTTC | CASRLETPGHLNYGYTF | TRBV12-2 | - | TRBJ1-2
TGTGCCAGCAGCGTAGCAGGGACAGAGAACACTGAAGCTTTCTTT | CASSVAGTENTEAFF | TRBV9 | TRBD1 | TRBJ1-1
TGTGCCAGCAGCTCCTGGGACAGGCAGTACTTC | CASSSWDRQYF | TRBV7-9 | TRBD1 | TRBJ2-7
TGTGCCAGCAGCTTAGGGTCTGGGGAGCAGTACTTC | CASSLGSGEQYF | TRBV7-9 | - | TRBJ2-7
TGTGCCTACGAAAGGGGGCTTGAGAGCTATGGCTACACCTTC | CAYERGLESYGYTF | TRBV30 | TRBD1 | TRBJ1-2
TGTGCCAGCAGTCCGAGAAACGTGGAACTGTTTTTT | CASSPRNVELFF | TRBV12-3/TRBV12-4 | - | TRBJ1-4
TGTGCCAGCGTGGAGGCCACCGTGGACTTT | CASVEATVDF | TRBV28 | - | TRBJ1-1
TGCGCCAGCAGCCAATTTGACAGGGGGCGTCGGGGCTACACCTTC | CASSQFDRGRRGYTF | TRBV4-3 | TRBD1 | TRBJ1-2
TGTGCCAGCAGTTTGATTAGCAATCAGCCCCAGCATTTT | CASSLISNQPQHF | TRBV28 | - | TRBJ1-5
TGTGCCTGGAGTGTGTCCCTCAATCAGCCCCAGCATTTT | CAWSVSLNQPQHF | TRBV30 | - | TRBJ1-5
TGCGCCAGCAGCCAAGGTACAGGGGGAAGCTCTAATGAAAAACTGTTTTTT | CASSQGTGGSSNEKLFF | TRBV4-1 | TRBD1 | TRBJ1-4
TGTGCCAGCACCGACAGGGGCAGTCGCACAGATACGCAGTATTTT | CASTDRGSRTDTQYF | TRBV27 | TRBD1 | TRBJ2-3
TGCGCCAGCAGTCAACGGGAGGGCAAAAACTATGGCTACACCTTC | CASSQREGKNYGYTF | TRBV23-1 | - | TRBJ1-2
TGTGCCAGTAGTAATCAGGGTCTCCTCACTGAAGCTTTCTTT | CASSNQGLLTEAFF | TRBV19 | - | TRBJ1-1
TGCGCCAGCAGCTTGTCCCACAGTATGAACACTGAAGCTTTCTTT | CASSLSHSMNTEAFF | TRBV5-1 | - | TRBJ1-1
TGTGCCATCAGGTCGCACGGGACAGATAATGAAAAACTGTTTTTT | CAIRSHGTDNEKLFF | TRBV10-3 | TRBD1 | TRBJ1-4
TGTGCCAGTAGTGATGGGGTGATCGGGAGGACCTATAATTCACCCCTCCACTTT | CASSDGVIGRTYNSPLHF | TRBV19 | - | TRBJ1-6
TGTGCCAGCGGTTTCCGATCTTATAACACTGAAGCTTTCTTT | CASGFRSYNTEAFF | TRBV2 | - | TRBJ1-1
TGCGCCAGCAGCCAAGGAGTGGGCAGGAATGCGGACCTTAGTGAAAAACTGTTTTTT | CASSQGVGRNADLSEKLFF | TRBV4-3 | - | TRBJ1-4
TGTGCCAGCAGCCGCAACACAGGGGAGGCTAATGAAAAACTGTTTTTT | CASSRNTGEANEKLFF | TRBV4-2 | TRBD1 | TRBJ1-4
TGTGCCAGCAGTTACGCGGGAGCTATTAACGGGCCCCAGCATTTT | CASSYAGAINGPQHF | TRBV6-5 | - | TRBJ1-5
TGCGCCAGCAGGGAGGGGTCGACAGATACGCAGTATTTT | CASREGSTDTQYF | TRBV5-1 | - | TRBJ2-3
TGTGCCAGCAGCTTTCAAAGGCGGGATACGCAGTATTTT | CASSFQRRDTQYF | TRBV7-3 | - | TRBJ2-3
TGCGCCAGCGGGGCCCGGGGCAACGCAGGGAGGACTGAAGCTTTCTTT | CASGARGNAGRTEAFF | TRBV5-1 | - | TRBJ1-1
TGTGCCAGCAGTGAAGGGGGACAGCCTGAAAAACTGTTTTTT | CASSEGGQPEKLFF | TRBV6-1 | TRBD1 | TRBJ1-4
TGTGCCAGCAGTTTAGAGTTATTTGGCTACACCTTC | CASSLELFGYTF | TRBV12-3/TRBV12-4 | - | TRBJ1-2
TGTGCCAGCAGCTTAGGGTACTTGCGGGGGGATGGTTACAATGAGCAGTTCTTC | CASSLGYLRGDGYNEQFF | TRBV7-8 | TRBD2 | TRBJ2-1
TGTGCCAGCAGTTATAAGGGCAGTATGGGAGGCGCTGAAGCTTTCTTT | CASSYKGSMGGAEAFF | TRBV6-6 | - | TRBJ1-1
TGCGCCAGCAGCTTGGCAGCTAACACAGATACGCAGTATTTT | CASSLAANTDTQYF | TRBV5-1 | - | TRBJ2-3
TGTGCCAGCAGTTATTCGCAGGGGGAGACTCAGCCCCAGCATTTT | CASSYSQGETQPQHF | TRBV6-2/TRBV6-3 | TRBD1 | TRBJ1-5
TGTGCCAGCAGTTTAGTGCGCGGCTACGAGCAGTACTTC | CASSLVRGYEQYF | TRBV12-3/TRBV12-4 | - | TRBJ2-7
TGTGCCAGCAGTGACCCCGTCGGGGTAGGGGAAGCTTTCTTT | CASSDPVGVGEAFF | TRBV25-1 | - | TRBJ1-1
TGCAGTGCTAGTTGGGGTACAGGGGGCCTAAATCAGCCCCAGCATTTT | CSASWGTGGLNQPQHF | TRBV20-1 | TRBD1 | TRBJ1-5
TGTGCCAGCAGGACAATGGTTGGGCAGCTGAACACCGGGGAGCTGTTTTTT | CASRTMVGQLNTGELFF | TRBV7-6 | - | TRBJ2-2
TGCGCCAGCAGCTTGGGTACTGAAGCTTTCTTT | CASSLGTEAFF | TRBV5-1 | - | TRBJ1-1
TGTGCCAGCAGCTTAAACAATGAGCAGTTCTTC | CASSLNNEQFF | TRBV5-4 | - | TRBJ2-1